This TCR beta chain came from a study of T cell responses to AZD1222 COVID-19 vaccine. The overall study: It was second doses at about 4 or about 12 weeks that were pooled.

Libraries were prepared by immunoSEQ multiplex PCR; TCRdb keeps only in-frame clonotypes and omits some of them. The sample includes approximately 260,000 clones, 80% to 95% of them seen just once. Germline V lookup: CDR1 MNHEY, CDR2 SVGAGI. Trimming took 5 bases from V and 1 from J, leaving 5 bases between them. The CDR3 spans 12 residues. The gene calls are TRBV6-5 and TRBJ1-1; D is unclear. This clonotype was sampled from an adult in good health. The sequencing used peripheral blood, collected on day 0 of AZD1222 vaccination. In DNA form, the CDR3 reads TGTGCCAGCAGTCAGCAGAACACTGAAGCTTTCTTT. Residues: CASSQQNTEAFF.